This TCR beta chain was retrieved from a study of cytomegalovirus exposure and HLA in healthy donors (TCRdb year 2017). Describing the broader study: According to a later analysis, the 120 validation repertoires were produced on the same platform as the 666 repertoires of the first cohort. The aim of the study was to test whether cataloging public T cell receptors could identify signatures of past pathogen exposure. Along with the approximately 670-subject first cohort, a separate validation cohort of about 110 different subjects was used. To predict cytomegalovirus infection status, the study brought together high-throughput TCR immunosequencing, statistical association of individual TCRs with disease status, and machine learning.

The method behind the library was the immunoSEQ multiplex PCR assay. Processing in the source paper ran as follows. A statistical classification framework was built to diagnose cytomegalovirus status from the catalog of TCR beta chain sequences. Drawn from immuneACCESS, this table holds only the in-frame rearrangements with V and J called that TCRdb kept. Clones are partly lost; checked studies trace under half to an unresolved V gene and leave the rest unexplained. The V and J calls and clone size were taken over from that table, and D and trimming were inferred from the DNA. The sample table shows approximately 140,000 clones, and roughly 81% are seen once. Approximately 1.5% of the sample is in the top ten clones. Concerning this clone itself: No antigen is known for it. No much larger clone is present one base from it, and per-base qualities are unavailable.

The donors were included in the validation cohort of some 120 subjects, a group kept apart from the approximately 650-subject first cohort. V is shortened by 8 bases, J by 1 base, and the region joining them spans 15 bases. Its CDR3 holds 15 amino acids, cysteine through phenylalanine. Of the read, only the CDR3 DNA is kept; its 45 bases are in frame from base 1. What the research found in general, with its limitations: The authors suggested that the approach could potentially be extended to other disease states and immunological phenotypes. A later analysis found that TCRs clustered in the first cohort also tended to co-occur in the 120 validation repertoires, with 90% to 95% of cluster scores above 0. A few of the identified cytomegalovirus-associated TCR beta chains were confirmed in vitro to be specific for cytomegalovirus antigens. Most TCR sequences were seen in very few donors, while some public TCRs were found in many individuals. A later analysis had no HLA typing for the validation cohort, so co-occurrence there was scored across all 110 or so repertoires. The study gave a list of over 150 TCR beta chains associated with cytomegalovirus. Cytomegalovirus status was reported to be diagnosed by the classifier with high specificity and sensitivity in both the original and validation cohorts.

Sequencing was done on a sample of PBMCs. The sequence was obtained from a woman aged 25 to 39 in good health and CMV-seronegative. The chain is encoded by TRBV23-1 joined to TRBJ1-5; the D gene identity is not certain. TRBV23-1 is an ORF; its function is uncertain. DNA sequence: TGCGCCAGCGGCGGGGAAAAGGACAGCAATCAGCCCCAGCATTTT. Protein translation: CASGGEKDSNQPQHF.